Presented here are 26 T cell receptor beta chains from one specimen sequenced in a study of shared clonotypes between healthy human individuals. Profiling relied on immunoSEQ multiplex PCR, and the TCRdb table lists in-frame clones only, not all of them. The profile shows over a million clones, about three quarters of them singletons. The material sequenced was memory CD4+ T cells sorted from blood. Noted subset: CD45RA-negative fraction. Receptors were obtained from a man between 18 and 35 years old in good health.

This clone was found a few times. This chain uses TRBV11-2 with TRBJ2-3, with D maybe TRBD2 (6 bases). The V end was cut by 5 bases, the J end by 5 bases, with 17 bases between. Germline V gives CDR1 SGHAT, CDR2 FQNNGV. The CDR3 is 15 amino acids. CDR3 region: CASSPTRGFRDTQYF. The DNA of the CDR3 is TGTGCCAGCAGCCCAACTCGGGGGTTTAGAGATACGCAGTATTTT. The variable domain in full, with the rest retrieved from reference TRBV11-2 and TRBJ2-3, is EAGVAQSPRYKIIEKRQSVAFWCNPISGHATLYWYQQILGQGPKLLIQFQNNGVVDDSQLPKDRFSAERLKGVDSTLKIQPAKLEDSAVYLCASSPTRGFRDTQYFGPGTRLTVL.

The chain joins TRBV7-9 to TRBJ2-5, with 8 bases lining up with TRBD2. V trimming: 1 base; J trimming: 3 bases; junction bases outside the gene matches: 10. The CDR3 runs to 17 residues. Looked up from germline, CDR1 is SEHNR and CDR2 is FQNEAQ (reference sequence). DNA of the CDR3: TGTGCCAGCAGCTTAGATGAATTGACTAGCGCAAAAGAGACCCAGTACTTC. Translated, it gives CASSLDELTSAKETQYF.

The V call is TRBV10-3, the J call TRBJ1-3; 9 positions match TRBD1. Germline V gene data show CDR1 as ENHRY and CDR2 as SYGVKD. The trim removed 3 bases at V and 6 bases at J, leaving 9 bases unmatched. The CDR3 length is 16 residues. Written as DNA, the CDR3 is TGTGCCATCAGTGAACCGGGACAGGGATCTTCAAACACCATATATTTT. Encoded protein: CAISEPGQGSSNTIYF.

The chain is built from TRBV30 and TRBJ1-1; D unresolved. CDR1 is GTSNPN and CDR2 is SVGIG in the germline V gene (reference sequence). V dropped 0 bases and J dropped 1 base, with 9 bases sitting between them. The CDR3 is made up of 14 amino acids. The CDR3 DNA reads as TGTGCCTGGAGTGTACTGCGGTGGAACACTGAAGCTTTCTTT. This codes for CAWSVLRWNTEAFF. The full variable domain, completed using reference TRBV30 and TRBJ1-1, is SQTIHQWPATLVQPVGSPLSLECTVEGTSNPNLYWYRQAAGRGLQLLFYSVGIGQISSEVPQNLSASRPQDRQFILSSKKLLLSDSGFYLCAWSVLRWNTEAFFGQGTRLTVV.

This chain joins TRBV7-9 and TRBJ1-5; no reliable D call. The CDR3 totals 12 residues. Trimming stripped 3 bases from V and 12 bases from J, with 12 bases between. Germline V CDR1 and CDR2: SEHNR, FQNEAQ (reference sequence). CDR3 amino acids: CASSLDKGFQHF. Written as DNA, the CDR3 is TGTGCCAGCAGCTTGGATAAGGGTTTCCAGCATTTT.

A remark on this clone: A much larger clonotype is one base distant, so this may be a read error. This same CDR3 is encoded by further DNA sequences in the sample. The chain's CDR3 is CASSLGQLNTEAFF. CDR3 DNA: TGTGCCAGCAGCTTGGGACAGTTGAACACTGAAGCTTTCTTT. This chain joins TRBV7-9 and TRBJ1-1; TRBD1 agrees at 7 bases. Germline V gene lookup returns CDR1 SEHNR and CDR2 FQNEAQ (reference sequence). This CDR3 is 14 amino acids long. Trimming at V came to 3 bases and at J to 0 bases, leaving 1 base not matched to a gene.

This clone came up a few times. This chain joins TRBV28 and TRBJ2-7; the match to TRBD1 covers 7 bases. V gave up 0 bases and J gave up 2 bases; unmatched junction bases: 4. CDR1 MDHEN and CDR2 SYDVKM come from the germline V gene. The CDR3 runs to 15 residues. The CDR3 protein is CASSLWKQGAYEQYF. CDR3 coding DNA: TGTGCCAGCAGTTTATGGAAGCAGGGGGCCTACGAGCAGTACTTC.

A word on this clone: The sample contains more than one DNA sequence encoding this CDR3. The gene calls are TRBV9 and TRBJ2-5; D is undetermined. CDR3 length: 14 residues. Germline CDR1 reads SGDLS; CDR2 reads YYNGEE. Trimming left V 0 bases short and J 1 base short, with 7 bases between. The CDR3: CASSVGVSQETQYF. In DNA, the CDR3 is TGTGCCAGCAGCGTAGGAGTTAGCCAAGAGACCCAGTACTTC.

The chain has TRBV14 and TRBJ1-1; 9 positions agree with TRBD1. After removal of 3 bases from V and 5 bases from J, the junction contained 4 bases not matched to a gene. Germline V CDR1 and CDR2: SGHDN, FVKESK. The CDR3 has 14 residues. The CDR3 DNA reads as TGTGCCAGCAGCCAGGGACAGGGAAGGACTGAAGCTTTCTTT. Its translation is CASSQGQGRTEAFF.

The CDR3 DNA is TGTGCCAGCAGCTTGGGCGGGGGGGGCCTCTACGAGCAGTACTTC. Translating gives CASSLGGGGLYEQYF. This sequence joins TRBV5-4 and TRBJ2-7, with 9 bases identical to TRBD2. Germline-derived CDR1 and CDR2 are SGHNT and YYREEE (reference sequence). V lost 0 bases and J lost 3; bases outside the gene matches: 4. There are 15 residues in the CDR3.

CDR3 nucleotide sequence: TGTGCCAGTAGTAACTTACAGGGGACATTAGCCAAAAACATTCAGTACTTC. This translates into CASSNLQGTLAKNIQYF. The V gene is TRBV19, the J gene TRBJ2-4, with 7 bases matching TRBD1. The CDR3 length is 17 residues. Germline CDR1 and CDR2: LNHDA and SQIVND (reference sequence). Germline trimming cut 4 bases from V and 0 bases from J; bases unmatched to any gene: 9.

To note about this clone: Other DNA sequences from this sample encode an identical CDR3 as well. V gene TRBV11-2 combines with J gene TRBJ1-2, with unresolved D. The V gene's germline CDR1 is SGHAT and CDR2 FQNNGV. Trimming removed 1 base at V and 5 bases at J, with 8 bases between. The CDR3 length is 13 residues. The CDR3 bases are TGTGCCAGCAGCTTAGGGAGAGGGTATGGCTACACCTTC. Amino acids: CASSLGRGYGYTF.

The chain links TRBV9 to TRBJ1-3; tentatively, D is TRBD1 (5 bases). Germline V lookup: CDR1 SGDLS, CDR2 YYNGEE. Between the trimmed V and J ends, which lost 0 bases and 8 bases, there was a span of 9 bases. There are 13 residues in the CDR3. CDR3 residues: CASSVDGGDTIYF. The CDR3 region has the DNA TGTGCCAGCAGCGTAGACGGGGGGGACACCATATATTTT.

This chain uses TRBV2 with TRBJ2-3, with 7 nucleotides matching TRBD2. V dropped 7 bases and J dropped 3; count of bases not matched to a gene: 4. The CDR3 sequence is 13 residues long. Per the germline V gene, CDR1 is SNHLY and CDR2 is FYNNEI. The CDR3 region is CASILAETDTQYF. Here the CDR3 DNA reads TGTGCCAGCATTCTAGCGGAGACAGATACGCAGTATTTT.

The chain employs TRBV11-2 and TRBJ2-5; D remains ambiguous. Germline V gene sequence: CDR1 SGHAT, CDR2 FQNNGV. Trimming pared 1 base from V and 0 bases from J, leaving 9 bases between. CDR3 size: 15 residues. The CDR3 nucleotides are TGTGCCAGCAGCTTAGGTTCAGGCTACCAAGAGACCCAGTACTTC. Amino acids: CASSLGSGYQETQYF.

V and J are TRBV5-6 and TRBJ1-2, with D tentatively TRBD1 (5 bases). Trimming stripped 0 bases from V and 6 bases from J, with 9 bases between. CDR3 length equals 13 residues. Germline V lookup: CDR1 SGHDT, CDR2 YYEEEE. The CDR3 region is CASSLAGLDGYTF. In nucleotides, the CDR3 is TGTGCCAGCAGCTTGGCAGGGTTGGATGGCTACACCTTC.

The rearrangement links TRBV5-1 to TRBJ1-4; D remains unclear. The V gene lost 5 bases and the J gene lost 7 bases, with 12 bases spanning the gap. The CDR3 contains 13 residues. Germline V gene sequence: CDR1 SGHRS, CDR2 YFSETQ. The CDR3 here is CASRLGFSEKLFF. The CDR3 DNA is TGCGCCAGCAGACTCGGTTTCAGTGAAAAACTGTTTTTT.

CDR3 in DNA: TGTGCCAGTAGTATAGTTGGAGGGCACTACGAGCAGTACTTC. This encodes CASSIVGGHYEQYF. The chain joins TRBV19 to TRBJ2-7, with a tentative D call TRBD2 (6 bases). The CDR3 totals 14 residues. The V end lost 1 base, the J end lost 3 bases, and 10 bases lay between the germline ends. Per germline, CDR1 LNHDA and CDR2 SQIVND (reference sequence). The whole variable domain, filled in from reference TRBV19 and TRBJ2-7, reads DGGITQSPKYLFRKEGQNVTLSCEQNLNHDAMYWYRQDPGQGLRLIYYSQIVNDFQKGDIAEGYSVSREKKESFPLTVTSAQKNPTAFYLCASSIVGGHYEQYFGPGTRLTVT.

V is TRBV15 and J is TRBJ2-7; 11 bases agree with TRBD1. Trimming removed 5 bases from V and 7 bases from J; junction bases left unmatched: 4. CDR3 length: 13 amino acids. Looked up from germline, CDR1 is LNHNV and CDR2 is YYDKDF (reference sequence). CDR3 sequence: CATSQDRGREQYF. DNA of the CDR3: TGTGCCACCAGCCAGGACAGGGGGCGAGAGCAGTACTTC.

V gene TRBV18 combines with J gene TRBJ1-6; no clear D gene. Germline-derived CDR1 and CDR2 are KGHSH and LQKENI. V lost 0 bases, J lost 10 bases, and 10 bases lay in between. CDR3 size: 14 residues. The CDR3 here is CASSPPTGPSPLHF. CDR3 bases: TGTGCCAGCTCACCACCAACTGGGCCCTCACCCCTCCACTTT.

In this sample, this clone turned up a few times. The J gene is TRBJ2-5, the V gene TRBV7-2, with D tentatively TRBD1 or TRBD2 (5 bases each). Deletions cut 4 bases from V and 5 bases from J, with 17 bases between. This CDR3 is built from 15 residues. The germline gives CDR1 SGHTA, CDR2 FQGNSA. The CDR3 bases are TGTGCCAGCAGCTCGCCCCGGGGTCCAGGGGAGACCCAGTACTTC. Protein: CASSSPRGPGETQYF.

This clone was detected once. The chain employs TRBV5-1 and TRBJ1-1; D remains unclear. The V end lost 4 bases, the J end lost 6 bases, and 16 bases lay between the germline ends. Germline V gene sequence: CDR1 SGHRS, CDR2 YFSETQ. This CDR3 is 14 amino acids long. CDR3 region: CASSPLPGSSEAFF. CDR3 nucleotide sequence: TGCGCCAGCAGCCCCCTTCCAGGTTCCTCTGAAGCTTTCTTT.

J is TRBJ2-1 and V is TRBV19; 7 bases map to TRBD2. Per the germline V gene, CDR1 is LNHDA and CDR2 is SQIVND (reference sequence). There are 14 residues in the CDR3. V was pared by 7 bases and J by 6 bases, with 9 bases of the junction left unmatched. CDR3 DNA: TGTGCCAGTAATCCCGGGGTAGCGGGCAATGAGCAGTTCTTC. Its translation: CASNPGVAGNEQFF.

Comment on this clone: A much larger clone lies one base from this, so it may be a read error. The chain employs TRBV28 and TRBJ1-5; D is unclear. V shed 3 bases and J shed 0 bases, with 3 bases lying between them. This CDR3 spans 13 amino acids. Germline assignment: CDR1 MDHEN and CDR2 SYDVKM. Here the CDR3 reads CASSFGSNQPQHF. Here the CDR3 DNA reads TGTGCCAGCAGTTTCGGTAGCAATCAGCCCCAGCATTTT.

With respect to this clone: A much larger clone is a single base away; this may be a read error. The sample has other DNA sequences that encode this CDR3 too. The rearrangement joins TRBV30 to TRBJ2-3; 7 bases are a match to TRBD2. From germline, CDR1 is GTSNPN and CDR2 SVGIG (reference sequence). This CDR3 has 12 residues. V was clipped by 0 bases and J by 6 bases; unmatched bases: 0. CDR3: CAWSVGGDTQYF. CDR3 coding DNA: TGTGCCTGGAGTGTGGGGGGGGATACGCAGTATTTT.

This clone was recorded once. The V gene is TRBV7-8, the J gene TRBJ1-3; tentatively, D is TRBD1 (5 bases). Germline lookup yields CDR1 SGHVS and CDR2 FQNEAQ. V was clipped by 6 bases and J by 1 base, with 13 bases between them. CDR3 size: 15 residues. The CDR3 loop is CASRTGGGSGNTIYF. The CDR3 DNA sequence: TGTGCCAGCAGAACCGGGGGGGGATCTGGAAACACCATATATTTT.